This TCR beta chain comes out of a study of blood T cell repertoires in COVID-19. For the study at large: Specimens from acute and convalescent COVID-19 originated in the United States, Italy and Spain. Sources were T cells, B-cell-depleted T cells, or PBMCs; the material itself was cDNA or gDNA.

The CDR3 has 15 amino acids. Trimming removed 6 bases from V and 3 bases from J; junction bases left unmatched: 6. Per the germline V gene, CDR1 is LNHDA and CDR2 is SQIVND (reference sequence). TCRdb's table, derived via immunoSEQ multiplex PCR, lists solely in-frame clones and lacks some. Of around 100,000 clones in the sample, roughly 88% are singletons; the top ten hold about 6.3%. This chain links TRBV19 with TRBJ2-3; 10 bases agree with TRBD1. The source material was peripheral blood. The clonotype originates from a young man with COVID-19, enrolled during active disease. The CDR3 sequence is CASSPGTGETDTQYF. The CDR3 DNA is TGTGCCAGTAGCCCCGGGACAGGGGAGACAGATACGCAGTATTTT.